Detailed here is one TCR beta chain. This sample is part of a study of control samples from healthy donors and cancer patients. Data came from immunoSEQ multiplex PCR; TCRdb stores just in-frame clones and leaves some out. The sample has under 100,000 clones, about 88% seen once. Trimming removed 6 bases at V and 0 bases at J, with 9 bases between. Germline V gene data show CDR1 as SGDLS and CDR2 as YYNGEE. The CDR3 extends over 13 amino acids. Source material: blood. The V call is TRBV9, the J call TRBJ1-1; no clear D gene. The TCR was taken from a woman aged 70 to 79 in good health. CDR3 amino acids: CASNSSLNTEAFF. In nucleotides, the CDR3 is TGTGCCAGCAACAGCAGCTTGAACACTGAAGCTTTCTTT.